A selection of T cell receptor beta chains follows, all from one sample in a study of vaccination effects on CD4 cells after COVID-19. No antigen is known for these receptors. The data were produced by immunoSEQ multiplex PCR, yet TCRdb's version contains in-frame clones alone and is incomplete. This table has 20,000 or so clones, roughly 70% appearing once. The material was CD4+ T cells from PBMCs cultured with HCoV-NL63 spike peptides, obtained before COVID-19 vaccination. Source of these receptors: a human donor who received a COVID-19 vaccine. CDR3s include the opening cysteine and the closing phenylalanine or tryptophan. A D gene is named only where the DNA matches it firmly. Clone size, where shown, is once, few, many, or a class for clones that have expanded.

j_gene,v_gene,abundance,d_gene,CDR3aa,CDR3nt
TRBJ2-5,TRBV5-1,.,.,CASSLGLGDPETQYF,TGCGCCAGCAGCTTGGGACTGGGGGACCCAGAGACCCAGTACTTC
TRBJ1-2,TRBV30,few,.,CAWRVVGGGYTF,TGTGCCTGGAGGGTGGTTGGGGGAGGCTACACCTTC
TRBJ2-1,TRBV5-1,.,.,CASSLARGNSYNEQFF,TGCGCCAGCAGCTTGGCCCGGGGGAACTCCTACAATGAGCAGTTCTTC
TRBJ1-1,TRBV5-5,.,.,CASSLDQGLSRINEAFF,TGTGCCAGCAGCTTGGACCAGGGGCTTTCCCGAATCAATGAAGCTTTCTTT
TRBJ2-5,TRBV27,.,.,CASSTRTGRGETQYF,TGTGCCAGCAGTACCAGGACAGGGAGGGGAGAGACCCAGTACTTC
TRBJ1-4,TRBV12-3/TRBV12-4,.,TRBD1,CASKTGTNEKLFF,TGTGCCAGCAAGACAGGGACTAATGAAAAACTGTTTTTT
TRBJ1-1,TRBV5-1,.,TRBD1,CASSLYSGGKMNTEAFF,TGCGCCAGCAGCTTGTACTCAGGGGGTAAGATGAACACTGAAGCTTTCTTT
TRBJ2-7,TRBV25-1,.,TRBD1,CASSDGNRGSYEQYF,TGTGCCAGCAGTGATGGTAACAGGGGTTCCTACGAGCAGTACTTC
TRBJ1-1,TRBV5-5,.,.,CASSSRRNREAFF,TGTGCCAGCAGCTCTCGCAGGAACCGTGAAGCTTTCTTT
TRBJ2-5,TRBV5-1,.,TRBD1,CASSNPGTGVRREETQYF,TGCGCCAGCAGCAATCCCGGGACAGGGGTCCGGAGGGAAGAGACCCAGTACTTC
TRBJ1-2,TRBV28,.,TRBD1,CASSIIPTGGRNYGYTF,TGTGCCAGCTCGATTATTCCGACAGGGGGAAGGAACTATGGCTACACCTTC
TRBJ1-2,TRBV13,.,TRBD1,CASSLGRGHDYGYTF,TGTGCCAGCAGCTTAGGCAGGGGGCATGACTATGGCTACACCTTC
TRBJ2-1,TRBV3-1/TRBV3-2,.,.,CASSQSLASNEQFF,TGTGCCAGCAGCCAAAGCTTGGCAAGCAATGAGCAGTTCTTC
TRBJ1-2,TRBV11-2,.,.,CASSLSEDYGYTF,TGTGCCAGCAGCTTATCAGAAGACTATGGCTACACCTTC
TRBJ1-5,TRBV12-5,.,.,CASGLVAGMIQPQHF,TGTGCTAGTGGTTTGGTCGCAGGGATGATCCAGCCCCAGCATTTT
TRBJ1-2,TRBV2,.,TRBD1,CASSARQGLHYGYTF,TGTGCCAGCAGTGCCCGACAGGGGCTGCACTATGGCTACACCTTC
TRBJ2-5,TRBV7-7,.,.,CASSLALQETQYF,TGTGCCAGCAGCTTAGCTCTACAAGAGACCCAGTACTTC
TRBJ1-3,TRBV18,.,TRBD1,CASSPPSLRPRQGLTIYF,TGTGCCAGCTCACCACCCTCACTCCGCCCCAGACAGGGTCTAACCATATATTTT
TRBJ2-4,TRBV9,.,TRBD2,CASSARLAGGSKNIQYF,TGTGCCAGCAGCGCCCGTTTGGCGGGGGGGTCCAAAAACATTCAGTACTTC
TRBJ1-1,TRBV6-1,.,.,CASSELGMGTEAFF,TGTGCCAGCAGTGAGCTGGGGATGGGCACTGAAGCTTTCTTT
TRBJ1-4,TRBV2,.,TRBD1,CASSAEGAPLEKLFF,TGTGCCAGCAGTGCTGAGGGGGCTCCCCTCGAAAAACTGTTTTTT
TRBJ1-2,TRBV25-1,.,TRBD1,CASSDSDRVGGYTF,TGTGCCAGCAGTGACTCGGACAGGGTCGGCGGCTACACCTTC
TRBJ2-7,TRBV5-1,.,TRBD2,CASSLARGGMIKQYF,TGCGCCAGCAGCTTGGCCCGGGGGGGTATGATAAAGCAGTACTTC
TRBJ2-7,TRBV3-1/TRBV3-2,.,TRBD1,CASSPRQGVTYEQYF,TGTGCCAGCAGCCCCCGACAGGGCGTTACCTACGAGCAGTACTTC
TRBJ2-7,TRBV19,.,TRBD2,CASSLDPSGSYEQYF,TGTGCCAGTAGTCTAGATCCTAGCGGATCCTACGAGCAGTACTTC
TRBJ1-3,TRBV29-1,.,.,CSVVPPDTNTIYF,TGCAGCGTTGTGCCCCCTGACACGAACACCATATATTTT
TRBJ2-7,TRBV11-2,.,.,CASSPILDKKAYEQYF,TGTGCCAGCAGCCCGATCCTCGACAAAAAGGCCTACGAGCAGTACTTC
TRBJ2-7,TRBV3-1/TRBV3-2,.,.,CASSTSRSAYEQYF,TGTGCCAGCTCGACTAGTCGTTCAGCCTACGAGCAGTACTTC